Below, 20 T cell receptor beta chains from the same sample are listed, as sequenced in a study of blood T cell repertoires in COVID-19. TCRdb keeps only in-frame clones here, not all; method: immunoSEQ multiplex PCR. The sample shows over 10,000 clones, around 90% of them seen only once. Sequencing was done on a sample of peripheral blood. The receptor source for this set is a human donor with active COVID-19. The donor label of this sample is uncertain.

This clone showed up just a few times. The V gene is TRBV19, the J gene TRBJ1-5; 7 bases agree with TRBD1. J was trimmed by 0 bases and V by 0 bases; bases with no gene match: 5. The CDR3 loop spans 17 amino acids. Germline CDR1 and CDR2: LNHDA and SQIVND (reference sequence). In DNA form, the CDR3 reads TGTGCCAGTAGTATAGATTACAGGGGCCGTAGCAATCAGCCCCAGCATTTT. Translation gives CASSIDYRGRSNQPQHF.

This chain connects TRBV7-9 to TRBJ1-4, with D uncertain. Germline loops: CDR1 SEHNR, CDR2 FQNEAQ (reference sequence). V lost 1 base to trimming and J lost 14 bases, with 11 bases between them. CDR3 length: 12 amino acids. The CDR3 here is CASSLESRELFF. The CDR3 coding sequence is TGTGCCAGCAGCTTAGAGTCCCGCGAGCTGTTTTTT.

The V and J genes are TRBV9 and TRBJ1-1; 8 bases map to TRBD1. CDR1 and CDR2 (germline): SGDLS, YYNGEE. The CDR3 sequence is 16 residues long. The V segment lost 0 bases and the J segment 5 bases; nucleotides outside the gene matches: 9. The CDR3 here is CASSVGQGARLTEAFF. DNA for the CDR3: TGTGCCAGCAGCGTAGGGCAGGGGGCGAGGTTAACTGAAGCTTTCTTT.

The J gene is TRBJ1-5, the V gene TRBV19; tentative D call: TRBD1 (6 bases). CDR1 and CDR2 (germline): LNHDA, SQIVND (reference sequence). V gave up 2 bases and J gave up 2 bases, with 10 bases separating them. The CDR3 is 15 residues long. The CDR3 loop reads CASSIYSGGNQPQHF. Here the CDR3 DNA reads TGTGCCAGTAGTATATACTCAGGGGGCAATCAGCCCCAGCATTTT.

The rearrangement uses TRBV6-1 and TRBJ2-5; D may be TRBD1 (5 bases). Trimming took off 0 bases at V and 3 bases at J, with 14 bases between the two ends. Per the germline V gene, CDR1 is MNHNS and CDR2 is SASEGT. The CDR3 consists of 16 residues. CDR3 sequence: CASSEAGRVGEETQYF. The CDR3 bases are TGTGCCAGCAGTGAAGCGGGCAGGGTAGGAGAAGAGACCCAGTACTTC.

In the case of this clone: One end of the junction varies from germline; a read error may be responsible. The rearrangement uses TRBV7-8 and TRBJ2-3; 11 positions agree with TRBD2. Per germline, CDR1 SGHVS and CDR2 FQNEAQ. The CDR3 is 14 amino acids. The CDR3 here is CASSLAGGSDTQYF. The CDR3 region has the DNA TGTGCCAGCAGTTTAGCGGGGGGGTCAGATACGCAGTATTTT. The full variable domain, with the rest looked up from reference TRBV7-8 and TRBJ2-3, is GAGVSQSPRYKVAKRGQDVALRCDPISGHVSLFWYQQALGQGPEFLTYFQNEAQLDKSGLPSDRFFAERPEGSVSTLKIQRTQQEDSAVYLCASSLAGGSDTQYFGPGTRLTVL.

This chain links TRBV5-4 with TRBJ2-5; D is possibly TRBD2 (5 bases). V lost 0 bases and J 5 bases, leaving 8 bases between the germline ends. Germline lookup yields CDR1 SGHNT and CDR2 YYREEE (reference sequence). The CDR3 has 13 amino acids. CDR3 protein: CASSLASGETQYF. CDR3 DNA: TGTGCCAGCAGCTTGGCCTCGGGGGAGACCCAGTACTTC.

The genes are TRBV4-1 and TRBJ2-1, with TRBD2 identical over 13 bases. The junction had 6 bases not matched to a gene; V was cut back by 5 bases and J by 8 bases. This CDR3 is built from 15 residues. The germline gives CDR1 MGHRA, CDR2 YSYEKL. The CDR3 reads CASSKRTSGGHEQFF. CDR3 coding DNA: TGCGCCAGCAGCAAAAGGACTAGCGGGGGTCATGAGCAGTTCTTC.

V and J are TRBV12-3 or TRBV12-4 and TRBJ1-5, with 7 bases matching TRBD1. The junction had 1 base not matched to a gene; V was cut back by 3 bases and J by 5 bases. The CDR3 spans 13 residues. The CDR3 reads CASSFGQDQPQHF. CDR3 bases: TGTGCCAGCAGTTTCGGACAGGATCAGCCCCAGCATTTT.

This clone was found a few times. The J gene is TRBJ2-5, the V gene TRBV7-3; a possible D gene is TRBD1 (5 bases). Germline CDR1 SGHTA, CDR2 FQGTGA. V lost 5 bases and J lost 3, with 10 bases in between. There are 13 residues in the CDR3. The CDR3 nucleotides read TGTGCCAGCAGCAAAGACAGAGAAGAGACCCAGTACTTC. Protein: CASSKDREETQYF.

V and J are TRBV6-5 and TRBJ1-4, with D possibly matching TRBD1 (6 bases). Per germline, CDR1 MNHEY and CDR2 SVGAGI. This CDR3 spans 14 amino acids. Trimming shortened V by 5 bases and J by 4 bases, and 11 bases separated the two germline ends. The CDR3 is CASSRTANNEKLFF. The CDR3 DNA sequence: TGTGCCAGCAGTCGGACAGCAAATAATGAAAAACTGTTTTTT.

This sequence joins TRBV6-5 and TRBJ2-7, with D possibly being TRBD1 (5 bases). The V gene's germline CDR1 is MNHEY and CDR2 SVGAGI. Trimming took 2 bases from V and 5 from J, leaving 10 bases between them. The CDR3 spans 13 residues. This chain's CDR3 is CASSYPEGDEQYF. Written as DNA, the CDR3 is TGTGCCAGCAGTTACCCCGAAGGGGACGAGCAGTACTTC.

This chain connects TRBV6-5 to TRBJ2-3; 11 bases align to TRBD2. The CDR3 is 16 amino acids. Germline V gene data show CDR1 as MNHEY and CDR2 as SVGAGI. V trimming: 4 bases; J trimming: 3 bases; junction bases outside the gene matches: 6. As DNA, the CDR3 is TGTGCCAGCAGTTTCTTAGCGGGGGGGAAAACAGATACGCAGTATTTT. It specifies CASSFLAGGKTDTQYF.

The V gene is TRBV6-6, the J gene TRBJ2-2; TRBD2 aligns across 13 bases. Germline V CDR1 and CDR2: MNHNY, SVGAGI (reference sequence). This CDR3 is built from 17 residues. The ends lost 5 bases at V and 7 bases at J; junction bases unmatched: 10. CDR3 in amino acids: CASSRTSGGPKGGELFF. In DNA form, the CDR3 reads TGTGCCAGCAGTCGGACTAGCGGGGGCCCTAAGGGCGGGGAGCTGTTTTTT.

The chain links TRBV27 to TRBJ2-1; 9 nucleotides match TRBD1. The CDR3 extends over 15 amino acids. The J segment lost 6 bases and the V segment lost 0 bases, leaving 3 bases of the junction unmatched. Germline-derived CDR1 and CDR2 are MNHEY and SMNVEV (reference sequence). CDR3 protein: CASSLSTGGSNEQFF. CDR3 nucleotide sequence: TGTGCCAGCAGTTTATCGACAGGGGGAAGCAATGAGCAGTTCTTC.

This clone was detected once. The V and J genes are TRBV6-2 or TRBV6-3 and TRBJ2-3, with 7 positions matching TRBD2. Looked up from germline, CDR1 is MNHEY and CDR2 is SVGEGT. The CDR3 is 15 amino acids. Unmatched junction bases numbered 6, after V lost 0 bases and J lost 6 bases. For the CDR3, the DNA is TGTGCCAGCAGTTACTCTTGGGGGGGTGACGATACGCAGTATTTT. It codes for CASSYSWGGDDTQYF.

The chain combines TRBV10-3 with TRBJ1-4; 7 nucleotides match TRBD1. CDR3 length: 16 residues. Per the germline V gene, CDR1 is ENHRY and CDR2 is SYGVKD. Trimming removed 6 bases from V and 1 base from J; junction bases left unmatched: 8. In DNA form, the CDR3 reads TGTGCCATCAGCCCGACAGGGATAAGAACTAATGAAAAACTGTTTTTT. Translation gives CAISPTGIRTNEKLFF.

The gene calls are TRBV14 and TRBJ1-6; 9 positions agree with TRBD1. Germline CDR1 is SGHDN and CDR2 is FVKESK. V was pared by 6 bases and J by 2 bases, with 5 bases of the junction left unmatched. The CDR3 sequence is 16 residues long. For the CDR3, the DNA is TGTGCCAGCAGGACAGGGGGAAGCACCTATAATTCACCCCTCCACTTT. It translates to CASRTGGSTYNSPLHF.

This clone came up a few times. The chain joins TRBV3-1 (or the pseudogene TRBV3-2) to TRBJ2-5, with D possibly TRBD2 on 6 matching bases. Trimming took 5 bases from V and 5 from J, leaving 15 bases between them. This CDR3 has 14 amino acids. Germline loops: CDR1 LGHDT, CDR2 YNNKEL (reference sequence). Written as DNA, the CDR3 is TGTGCCAGCAGCTCCGGAACTAGCATGGAGACCCAGTACTTC. Translated: CASSSGTSMETQYF.

This chain joins TRBV5-3 and TRBJ2-1, with 10 bases fitting TRBD1. TRBV5-3 is assigned to the ORF class and has an uncertain function. V was clipped by 4 bases and J by 4 bases; unmatched bases: 5. The CDR3 covers 15 residues. The CDR3 coding sequence is TGTGCCAGAAGCCTGGACAGGGGGAGATACAATGAGCAGTTCTTC. Translating gives CARSLDRGRYNEQFF.